A single sample is the source of the 6 T cell receptor beta chains below, sequenced in a study of OX40 agonist ivuxolimab in advanced cancers. Clones were sequenced by immunoSEQ multiplex PCR, and TCRdb holds only the in-frame ones, with some missing. Seen here are roughly 70,000 clones, approximately 80% observed once, and the top ten hold under 1.2%. The sample in question was CD4+ or CD8+ T cells sorted from blood, obtained in a trial of the OX40 agonist ivuxolimab. Receptors were obtained from an adult with an advanced solid tumor such as melanoma, head and neck, liver or kidney cancer.

The J gene is TRBJ2-4, the V gene TRBV29-1, with unresolved D. Trimming stripped 0 bases from V and 1 base from J, with 13 bases between. The germline CDR1 and CDR2 sequences are SQVTM and ANQGSEA. The CDR3 is 16 amino acids. The chain's CDR3 is CSVEDHDASAKNIQYF. DNA for the CDR3: TGCAGCGTTGAAGATCATGATGCGTCGGCCAAAAACATTCAGTACTTC.

The chain has TRBV27 and TRBJ2-2; D uncertain. Between the trimmed V and J ends, which lost 6 bases and 0 bases, there was a span of 11 bases. The germline V gene encodes CDR1 MNHEY and CDR2 SMNVEV (reference sequence). This CDR3 has 15 residues. In DNA, the CDR3 is TGTGCCAGCAGCGACCGGCCACCGAACACCGGGGAGCTGTTTTTT. It yields the protein CASSDRPPNTGELFF.

The gene calls are TRBV5-1 and TRBJ2-3, with TRBD2 as a possible D gene (6 bases). Germline loops: CDR1 SGHRS, CDR2 YFSETQ. The CDR3 consists of 14 residues. Trimming shortened V by 2 bases and J by 0 bases, and 7 bases separated the two germline ends. The CDR3 DNA reads TGCGCCAGCAGCTTAGGGACTAGCACAGATACGCAGTATTTT. This codes for CASSLGTSTDTQYF.

This clone was detected a few times. This chain connects TRBV7-8 to TRBJ1-1, with unresolved D. Trimming left V 4 bases short and J 2 bases short, with 11 bases between. Germline assignment: CDR1 SGHVS and CDR2 FQNEAQ. The CDR3 extends over 14 amino acids. The chain's CDR3 is CASSSGLLNTEAFF. DNA of the CDR3: TGTGCCAGCAGCTCGGGATTACTAAACACTGAAGCTTTCTTT.

This clone was detected a few times. The rearrangement joins TRBV5-6 to TRBJ1-4, with 8 bases lining up with TRBD1. J gave up 7 bases and V 5 bases, and 10 bases lay outside the gene matches. The length of the CDR3 is 15 residues. Germline values: CDR1 SGHDT, CDR2 YYEEEE. CDR3 bases: TGTGCCAGCAGTGAGTCGGGCACAGGGGGTGAAAAACTGTTTTTT. Translated, it gives CASSESGTGGEKLFF.

The V call is TRBV5-4, the J call TRBJ2-7; D remains ambiguous. The CDR3 consists of 14 residues. Deletions cut 0 bases from V and 5 bases from J, with 12 bases between. Germline V gene data show CDR1 as SGHNT and CDR2 as YYREEE (reference sequence). The CDR3 loop reads CASSLGLPPNEQYF. The CDR3 bases are TGTGCCAGCAGCTTGGGGCTCCCCCCCAACGAGCAGTACTTC.